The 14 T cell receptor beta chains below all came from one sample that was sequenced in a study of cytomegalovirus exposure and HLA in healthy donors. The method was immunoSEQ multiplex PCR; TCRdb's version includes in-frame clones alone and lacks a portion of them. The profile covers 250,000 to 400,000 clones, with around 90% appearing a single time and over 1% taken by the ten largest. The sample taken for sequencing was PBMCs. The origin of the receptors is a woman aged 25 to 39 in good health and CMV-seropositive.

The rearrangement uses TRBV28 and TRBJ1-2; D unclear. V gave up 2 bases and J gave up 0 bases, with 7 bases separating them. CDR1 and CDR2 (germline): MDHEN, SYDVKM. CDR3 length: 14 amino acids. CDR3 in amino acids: CASSLMAANYGYTF. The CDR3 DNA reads TGTGCCAGCAGTTTAATGGCGGCTAACTATGGCTACACCTTC.

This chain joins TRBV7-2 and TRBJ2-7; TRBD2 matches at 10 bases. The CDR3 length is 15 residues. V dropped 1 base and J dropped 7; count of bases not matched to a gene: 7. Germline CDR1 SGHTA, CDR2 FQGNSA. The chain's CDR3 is CASSLGLAGVVEQYF. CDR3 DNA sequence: TGTGCCAGCAGCTTAGGTCTAGCGGGAGTGGTTGAGCAGTACTTC.

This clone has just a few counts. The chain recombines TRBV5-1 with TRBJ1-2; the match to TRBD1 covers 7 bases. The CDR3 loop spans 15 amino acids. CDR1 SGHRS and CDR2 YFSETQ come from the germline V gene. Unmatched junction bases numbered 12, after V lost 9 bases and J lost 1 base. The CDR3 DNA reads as TGCGCCACCTCGACAGGGCCAGGGGTTAACTATGGCTACACCTTC. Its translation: CATSTGPGVNYGYTF. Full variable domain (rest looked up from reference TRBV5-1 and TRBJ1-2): KAGVTQTPRYLIKTRGQQVTLSCSPISGHRSVSWYQQTPGQGLQFLFEYFSETQRNKGNFPGRFSGRQFSNSRSEMNVSTLELGDSALYLCATSTGPGVNYGYTFGSGTRLTVV.

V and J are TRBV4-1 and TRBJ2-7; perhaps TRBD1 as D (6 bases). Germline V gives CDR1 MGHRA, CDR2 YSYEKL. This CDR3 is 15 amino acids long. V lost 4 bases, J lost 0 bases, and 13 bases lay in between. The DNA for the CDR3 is TGCGCCAGCAGCCCAGAATGGGGACACTCCTACGAGCAGTACTTC. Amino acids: CASSPEWGHSYEQYF.

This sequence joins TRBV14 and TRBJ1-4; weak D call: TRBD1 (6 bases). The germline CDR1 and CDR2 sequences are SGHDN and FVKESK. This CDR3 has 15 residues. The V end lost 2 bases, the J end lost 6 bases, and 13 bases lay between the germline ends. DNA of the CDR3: TGTGCCAGCAGCCAACAGGGGAGTTCGGATGAAAAACTGTTTTTT. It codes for CASSQQGSSDEKLFF.

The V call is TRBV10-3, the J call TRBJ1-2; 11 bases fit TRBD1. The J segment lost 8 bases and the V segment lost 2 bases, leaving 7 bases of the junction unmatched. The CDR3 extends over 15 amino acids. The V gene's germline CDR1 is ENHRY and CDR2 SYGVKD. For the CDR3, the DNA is TGTGCCATCAGTGAGACGGGACAGGGGGTTCAGGGCTACACCTTC. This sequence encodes CAISETGQGVQGYTF.

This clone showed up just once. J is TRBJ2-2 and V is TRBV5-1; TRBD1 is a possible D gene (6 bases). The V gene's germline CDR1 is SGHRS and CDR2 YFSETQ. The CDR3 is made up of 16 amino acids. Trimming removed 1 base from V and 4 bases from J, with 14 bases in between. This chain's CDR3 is CASSLLGHAGTGELFF. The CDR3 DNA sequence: TGCGCCAGCAGCTTGTTGGGACATGCGGGCACCGGGGAGCTGTTTTTT.

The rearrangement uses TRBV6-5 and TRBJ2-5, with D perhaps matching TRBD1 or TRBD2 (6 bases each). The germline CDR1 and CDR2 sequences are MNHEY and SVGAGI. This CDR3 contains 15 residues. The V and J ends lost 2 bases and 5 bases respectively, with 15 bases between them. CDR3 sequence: CASSYSEGGPETQYF. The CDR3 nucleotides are TGTGCCAGCAGTTACAGTGAGGGGGGACCGGAGACCCAGTACTTC.

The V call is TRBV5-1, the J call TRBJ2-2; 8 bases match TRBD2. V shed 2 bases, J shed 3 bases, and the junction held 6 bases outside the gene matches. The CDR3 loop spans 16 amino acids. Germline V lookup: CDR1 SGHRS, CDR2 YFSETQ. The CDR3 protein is CASSFVSGVYTGELFF. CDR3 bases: TGCGCCAGCAGCTTCGTTAGCGGGGTATACACCGGGGAGCTGTTTTTT.

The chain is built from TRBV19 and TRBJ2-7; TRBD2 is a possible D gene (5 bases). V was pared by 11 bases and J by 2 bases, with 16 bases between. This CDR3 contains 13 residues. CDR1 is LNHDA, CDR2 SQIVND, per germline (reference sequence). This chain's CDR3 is CAASPGRTYEQYF. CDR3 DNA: TGTGCCGCCTCGCCGGGAAGGACCTACGAGCAGTACTTC.

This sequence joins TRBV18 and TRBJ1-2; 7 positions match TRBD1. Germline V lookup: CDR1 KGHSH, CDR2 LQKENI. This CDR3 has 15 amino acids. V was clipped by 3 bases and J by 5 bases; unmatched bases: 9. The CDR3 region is CASSPRQGTEYGYTF. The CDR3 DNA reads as TGTGCCAGCTCACCCCGACAGGGAACGGAGTATGGCTACACCTTC.

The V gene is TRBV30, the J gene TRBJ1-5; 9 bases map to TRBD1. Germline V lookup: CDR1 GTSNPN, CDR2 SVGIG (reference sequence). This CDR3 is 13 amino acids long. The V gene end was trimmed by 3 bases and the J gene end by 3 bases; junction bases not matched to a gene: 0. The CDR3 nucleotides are TGTGCCTGGAGACAGGGGGCCAATCAGCCCCAGCATTTT. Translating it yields CAWRQGANQPQHF.

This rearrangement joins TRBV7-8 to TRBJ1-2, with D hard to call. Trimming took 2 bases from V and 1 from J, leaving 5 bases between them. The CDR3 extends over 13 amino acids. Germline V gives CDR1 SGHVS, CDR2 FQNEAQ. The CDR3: CASSLPGNYGYTF. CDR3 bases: TGTGCCAGCAGCTTACCGGGTAACTATGGCTACACCTTC. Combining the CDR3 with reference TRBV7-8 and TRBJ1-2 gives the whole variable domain GAGVSQSPRYKVAKRGQDVALRCDPISGHVSLFWYQQALGQGPEFLTYFQNEAQLDKSGLPSDRFFAERPEGSVSTLKIQRTQQEDSAVYLCASSLPGNYGYTFGSGTRLTVV.

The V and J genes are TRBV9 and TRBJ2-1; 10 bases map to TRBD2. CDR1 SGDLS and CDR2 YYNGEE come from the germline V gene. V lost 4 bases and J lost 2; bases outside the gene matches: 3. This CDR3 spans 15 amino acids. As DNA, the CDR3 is TGTGCCAGCAGCCAAAGCGGGGGGGCCTACAATGAGCAGTTCTTC. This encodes CASSQSGGAYNEQFF.